The source of this T cell receptor (beta chain) is a study of T cell repertoires in cytomegalovirus infection. At the level of the study: Through public TCR beta signatures, both CMV infection and matching HLA type were indicated.

The CDR3 has 15 residues. Germline V lookup: CDR1 SGDLS, CDR2 YYNGEE. The V end was cut by 0 bases, the J end by 5 bases, with 14 bases between. Notes on this clonotype: The antigen remains undetermined.

Study results and limitations: Within the response measured ex vivo, HLA-C-restricted CMV-specific TCR beta clonotypes were dominant.

TCRdb re-derived calls from the reads in MiXCR, one entry per CDR3 protein. The table includes around 250,000 distinct CDR3 sequences, about a sixth detected once. The TCR was taken from a human donor in good health (CMV status not recorded). Some clones in this sample may be carry-over from other donors' samples. This chain uses TRBV9 with TRBJ2-5; no clear D. The sequencing sample was made of CD8+ T cells from PBMCs. DNA of the CDR3: TGTGCCAGCAGCGTAGGGCTGGGGTCCCACGAGACCCAGTACTTC. Its translation is CASSVGLGSHETQYF.